Listed here are 5 T cell receptor beta chains from one sample, sequenced in a study of Ad26.COV2.S vaccination and SARS-CoV-2 variants. The method was immunoSEQ multiplex PCR; TCRdb's version includes in-frame clones alone and lacks a portion of them. Here the sample spans about 410,000 clones, around 89% being singletons. Noted treatment: roughly 18 received Ad26.COV2.S at low or high dose, single or two shots; about 5 received placebo; per-sample allocation not given. Samples came from day 63 after the first vaccine or placebo injection. The sample in question was peripheral blood, obtained in a trial of Ad26.COV2.S vaccine versus placebo. These receptors came from a person aged 18-60 years who received the Ad26.COV2.S COVID-19 vaccine or a placebo.

As DNA, the CDR3 is TGTGCCAGCAGCTTAAGGCAGCGGGACCAACCCGCGAACACCGGGGAGCTGTTTTTT. Protein product: CASSLRQRDQPANTGELFF. The rearrangement joins TRBV7-2 to TRBJ2-2; 7 bases align to TRBD2. The CDR3 is 19 residues long. Germline CDR1 and CDR2: SGHTA and FQGNSA. With V trimmed by 2 bases and J by 0 bases, 12 bases remained unmatched. Complete variable domain (other parts from reference TRBV7-2 and TRBJ2-2): GAGVSQSPSNKVTEKGKDVELRCDPISGHTALYWYRQSLGQGLEFLIYFQGNSAPDKSGLPSDRFSAERTGGSVSTLTIQRTQQEDSAVYLCASSLRQRDQPANTGELFFGEGSRLTVL.

The V and J genes are TRBV15 and TRBJ1-2; D may be TRBD1 (6 bases). Deletions cut 0 bases from V and 4 bases from J, with 15 bases between. CDR1 LNHNV and CDR2 YYDKDF come from the germline V gene (reference sequence). The CDR3 is 16 residues long. The CDR3 is CATSRDLGGAGYGYTF. The CDR3 DNA follows: TGTGCCACCAGCAGAGATCTCGGGGGCGCAGGCTATGGCTACACCTTC. The whole variable domain, remainder taken from reference TRBV15 and TRBJ1-2, is DAMVIQNPRYQVTQFGKPVTLSCSQTLNHNVMYWYQQKSSQAPKLLFHYYDKDFNNEADTPDNFQSRRPNTSFCFLDIRSPGLGDTAMYLCATSRDLGGAGYGYTFGSGTRLTVV.

V gene TRBV9 combines with J gene TRBJ1-2; maybe TRBD1 (6 bases). The germline CDR1 and CDR2 sequences are SGDLS and YYNGEE. With 4 bases removed from V and 2 bases from J, the gap between germline ends came to 9 bases. The CDR3 has 13 residues. The CDR3 region has the DNA TGTGCCAGCAGCTTAGGACAGAACTATGGCTACACCTTC. Its translation: CASSLGQNYGYTF. Full variable domain (missing parts from reference TRBV9 and TRBJ1-2): DSGVTQTPKHLITATGQRVTLRCSPRSGDLSVYWYQQSLDQGLQFLIQYYNGEERAKGNILERFSAQQFPDLHSELNLSSLELGDSALYFCASSLGQNYGYTFGSGTRLTVV.

The chain combines TRBV7-3 with TRBJ2-2; 9 bases fit TRBD1. V was clipped by 4 bases and J by 4 bases; unmatched bases: 7. The CDR3 has 16 amino acids. Germline V gives CDR1 SGHTA, CDR2 FQGTGA. The DNA for the CDR3 is TGTGCCAGCAGCTCTTCCGGGACAGGGCGCACCGGGGAGCTGTTTTTT. This sequence encodes CASSSSGTGRTGELFF.

The chain joins TRBV24-1 to TRBJ2-2; 8 nucleotides match TRBD1. The germline CDR1 and CDR2 sequences are KGHDR and SFDVKD. The V gene end was trimmed by 2 bases and the J gene end by 6 bases; junction bases not matched to a gene: 4. The CDR3 spans 15 residues. The CDR3 sequence: CATSDWTGRAGELFF. The CDR3 region has the DNA TGTGCCACCAGTGATTGGACAGGGCGGGCCGGGGAGCTGTTTTTT.